These 20 T cell receptor beta chains originate from one sample sequenced in a study of B cell selection in AIRE deficiency. CD4+CD127+ cells were sorted as the conventional CD4 T cells. Measured with immunoSEQ multiplex PCR; TCRdb has only the in-frame clones, and not every one. This sample has some 27,000 clones, with over 95% found just once. Material: CD4+CD127+ conventional T cells sorted from PBMCs. These receptors were obtained from a human donor in good health.

The chain employs TRBV29-1 and TRBJ1-1, with TRBD1 identical over 8 bases. This CDR3 spans 13 amino acids. V was pared by 7 bases and J by 3 bases, with 7 bases of the junction left unmatched. CDR1 is SQVTM, CDR2 ANQGSEA, per germline. CDR3 sequence: CSGRTGLDTEAFF. The CDR3 bases are TGCAGCGGTCGGACAGGGTTGGACACTGAAGCTTTCTTT.

This chain joins TRBV19 and TRBJ1-2; D uncertain. The CDR3 covers 15 residues. V was cut by 10 bases and J by 2 bases, with 20 bases left in between. Per the germline V gene, CDR1 is LNHDA and CDR2 is SQIVND (reference sequence). The CDR3 here is CATWAGATPNYGYTF. CDR3 DNA sequence: TGTGCCACGTGGGCCGGCGCTACACCCAACTATGGCTACACCTTC.

Worth noting for this clone: Other nucleotide sequences from this sample produce the same CDR3. The chain is built from TRBV12-5 and TRBJ1-2; no clear D. Germline values: CDR1 LGHNT, CDR2 FRNRAP. Trimming removed 3 bases from V and 0 bases from J, with 2 bases in between. The CDR3 sequence is 12 residues long. The CDR3, as DNA: TGTGCTAGTGGTTTTTCTAACTATGGCTACACCTTC. This gives the protein CASGFSNYGYTF.

The chain employs TRBV2 and TRBJ1-1; D is ambiguous. V was cut by 4 bases and J by 1 base, with 4 bases left in between. The CDR3 sequence is 12 residues long. Germline loops: CDR1 SNHLY, CDR2 FYNNEI. CDR3 residues: CASSGRNTEAFF. The CDR3 region has the DNA TGTGCCAGCAGTGGACGGAACACTGAAGCTTTCTTT.

The V and J genes are TRBV10-3 and TRBJ1-2; 10 positions agree with TRBD1. The V and J ends lost 6 bases and 4 bases, in that order; junction bases with no gene match: 5. This CDR3 is built from 14 residues. In germline, CDR1 is ENHRY, CDR2 SYGVKD. This CDR3 is CAIRQGQGTYGYTF. In DNA form, the CDR3 reads TGTGCCATCAGGCAGGGACAGGGGACCTATGGCTACACCTTC.

The chain recombines TRBV6-1 with TRBJ1-6; D uncertain. The CDR3 contains 15 residues. Germline-derived CDR1 and CDR2 are MNHNS and SASEGT. The V end was cut by 4 bases, the J end by 0 bases, with 7 bases between. CDR3 sequence reads: CASSVVSSYNSPLHF. CDR3 bases: TGTGCCAGCAGTGTCGTAAGCTCCTATAATTCACCCCTCCACTTT.

The V and J genes are TRBV10-3 and TRBJ1-6; D uncertain. In germline, CDR1 is ENHRY, CDR2 SYGVKD. Between the trimmed V and J ends, which lost 4 bases and 5 bases, there was a span of 12 bases. The CDR3 has 15 residues. The DNA for the CDR3 is TGTGCCATCAGTGGCGGTGACAAGAATAATTCACCCCTCCACTTT. It translates to CAISGGDKNNSPLHF.

In this sample, this clone turned up once. CDR3 amino acids: CASSPHTVAGAGSEQFF. The CDR3 DNA is TGTGCCAGCAGCCCCCATACGGTAGCGGGAGCGGGGAGTGAGCAGTTCTTC. V usage is TRBV7-9 and J usage is TRBJ2-1, with 9 bases that match TRBD2. The CDR3 is 17 residues long. Germline V CDR1 and CDR2: SEHNR, FQNEAQ (reference sequence). The V segment lost 5 bases and the J segment 9 bases; nucleotides outside the gene matches: 17.

Written as DNA, the CDR3 is TGTGCCAGCGGTGACAGGGTTGGAAATCAGCCCCAGCATTTT. The encoded protein is CASGDRVGNQPQHF. The rearrangement uses TRBV18 and TRBJ1-5; 7 bases map to TRBD1. V trimming: 8 bases; J trimming: 4 bases; junction bases outside the gene matches: 8. Germline lookup yields CDR1 KGHSH and CDR2 LQKENI. The CDR3 sequence is 14 residues long.

The chain employs TRBV6-5 and TRBJ2-2, with D unresolved. The germline V and J ends were trimmed by 5 bases and 2 bases, with 3 bases remaining between them. Germline CDR1 reads MNHEY; CDR2 reads SVGAGI. The CDR3 spans 12 residues. CDR3 in amino acids: CASSLNTGELFF. The CDR3 nucleotides read TGTGCCAGCAGTCTAAACACCGGGGAGCTGTTTTTT.

This chain joins TRBV29-1 and TRBJ1-2; D remains unclear. V was pared by 4 bases and J by 3 bases, with 6 bases between. Per the germline V gene, CDR1 is SQVTM and CDR2 is ANQGSEA. This CDR3 region has 11 residues. The CDR3 DNA follows: TGCAGCGTTGCAAGGGACTATGGCTACACCTTC. Its protein product is CSVARDYGYTF.

With regard to this clone: The same CDR3 is also encoded by other DNA sequences in this sample. The chain links TRBV7-8 to TRBJ1-1; 7 bases match TRBD1. Trimming cost V 5 bases and J 1 base; bases outside gene matches: 4. The CDR3 is 14 amino acids. From germline, CDR1 is SGHVS and CDR2 FQNEAQ. The CDR3: CASSPGTANTEAFF. The DNA of the CDR3 is TGTGCCAGCAGCCCCGGGACAGCGAACACTGAAGCTTTCTTT.

This sequence joins TRBV27 and TRBJ1-2; a weak D match, TRBD1 (6 bases). The V gene's germline CDR1 is MNHEY and CDR2 SMNVEV (reference sequence). The CDR3 is 13 amino acids. Trimming cost V 6 bases and J 7 bases, with 15 bases left between them. The CDR3 is CASRLQGGSGYTF. The CDR3 DNA is TGTGCCAGCAGGCTACAGGGAGGTAGTGGCTACACCTTC.

The chain uses TRBV6-1 and TRBJ2-2; 8 nucleotides match TRBD2. CDR1 is MNHNS, CDR2 SASEGT, per germline. V shed 3 bases, J shed 0 bases, and the junction held 3 bases outside the gene matches. The CDR3 length is 16 residues. The DNA of the CDR3 is TGTGCCAGCAGTGACCTTAGCGGGGCGAACACCGGGGAGCTGTTTTTT. Translating gives CASSDLSGANTGELFF.

The J gene is TRBJ1-5, the V gene TRBV2; D may be TRBD1 (5 bases). V lost 5 bases and J lost 0, with 11 bases in between. Germline V gene sequence: CDR1 SNHLY, CDR2 FYNNEI. The CDR3 is 15 residues long. CDR3 DNA: TGTGCCAGCAGTTTCGACAGTAATAGCAATCAGCCCCAGCATTTT. Translated: CASSFDSNSNQPQHF.

This chain joins TRBV7-6 and TRBJ2-3; D ambiguous. V was trimmed by 4 bases and J by 0 bases, leaving 17 bases between them. CDR1 SGHVS and CDR2 FNYEAQ come from the germline V gene. The CDR3 consists of 17 residues. CDR3 sequence (DNA): TGTGCCAGCAGCTCCCCTCAACAGCAGTCTAGCACAGATACGCAGTATTTT. Residues: CASSSPQQQSSTDTQYF. Using reference TRBV7-6 and TRBJ2-3 for the parts outside the CDR3, the full variable domain is GAGVSQSPRYKVTKRGQDVALRCDPISGHVSLYWYRQALGQGPEFLTYFNYEAQQDKSGLPNDRFSAERPEGSISTLTIQRTEQRDSAMYRCASSSPQQQSSTDTQYFGPGTRLTVL.

CDR3: CASSTSGTGSPQYF. CDR3 DNA: TGTGCCAGCAGCACAAGTGGGACAGGGTCCCCCCAGTACTTC. The chain is built from TRBV21-1 and TRBJ2-7; no check of the table's D call, TRBD1, against the DNA was made. TRBV21-1 is designated a pseudogene. The length of the CDR3 is 14 residues.

The genes are TRBV4-1 and TRBJ1-1; D call uncertain. Trimming cost V 6 bases and J 3 bases, with 26 bases left between them. CDR3 length: 18 residues. The germline gives CDR1 MGHRA, CDR2 YSYEKL. CDR3 nucleotide sequence: TGCGCCAGCAGGGCATTAGGACGGAAAAAGGCTAGGGACACTGAAGCTTTCTTT. Translating gives CASRALGRKKARDTEAFF.

The chain combines TRBV7-3 with TRBJ2-3; 9 positions agree with TRBD1. J was trimmed by 4 bases and V by 1 base; bases with no gene match: 3. Germline values: CDR1 SGHTA, CDR2 FQGTGA. CDR3 length: 15 amino acids. The CDR3 reads CASSLIGTGSDTQYF. CDR3 in DNA: TGTGCCAGCAGCTTAATCGGGACAGGGTCAGATACGCAGTATTTT.

The rearrangement joins TRBV29-1 to TRBJ1-2, with D unresolved. In germline, CDR1 is SQVTM, CDR2 ANQGSEA. V was trimmed by 8 bases and J by 2 bases, leaving 9 bases between them. The CDR3 consists of 11 residues. CDR3 nucleotide sequence: TGCAGCACCGAATTCAACTATGGCTACACCTTC. Amino acids: CSTEFNYGYTF. Full variable domain (missing parts from reference TRBV29-1 and TRBJ1-2): SAVISQKPSRDICQRGTSLTIQCQVDSQVTMMFWYRQQPGQSLTLIATANQGSEATYESGFVIDKFPISRPNLTFSTLTVSNMSPEDSSIYLCSTEFNYGYTFGSGTRLTVV.